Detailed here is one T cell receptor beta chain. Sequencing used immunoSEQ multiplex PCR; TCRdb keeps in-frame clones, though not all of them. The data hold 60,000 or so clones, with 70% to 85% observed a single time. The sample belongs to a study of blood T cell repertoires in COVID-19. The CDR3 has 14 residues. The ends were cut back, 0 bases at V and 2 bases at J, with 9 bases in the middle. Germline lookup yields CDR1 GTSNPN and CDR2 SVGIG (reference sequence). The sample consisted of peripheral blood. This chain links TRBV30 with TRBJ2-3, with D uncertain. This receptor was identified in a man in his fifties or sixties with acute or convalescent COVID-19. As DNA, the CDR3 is TGTGCCTGGAGTGTGATAGCTACCACAGATACGCAGTATTTT. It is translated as CAWSVIATTDTQYF.